Listed below are T cell receptor beta chains from one sample, sequenced in a study of identical twins. Using its own MiXCR run on the 5' RACE reads, TCRdb lists one record per CDR3 protein. This sample has 300,000 to 350,000 distinct CDR3 sequences, with over 9% found just once. This sample was also put to use in a study of yellow fever vaccine responses in identical twins.

Sequences were obtained from CD8+ T cells sorted from blood. The receptors shown here come from a woman aged 18-29 years in good health. Each CDR3 is given with its conserved first and last residue. A D gene is named only where the DNA matches it firmly. Size is stated for part of the rows, as once, few or many counts, or as a class when the clone is expanded.

clone size,D gene,V gene,J gene,CDR3 protein,CDR3 DNA
-,-,TRBV6-1,TRBJ2-7,CASNGRGAGSSGDEQYF,TGTGCCAGCAACGGACGTGGGGCAGGGTCGTCCGGGGACGAGCAGTACTTC
-,TRBD2,TRBV24-1,TRBJ2-1,CATSDHGLAGGDPYNEQFF,TGTGCCACCAGTGATCACGGACTAGCGGGAGGGGATCCTTACAATGAGCAGTTCTTC
few,-,TRBV4-1,TRBJ1-2,CASSQDPSSENYGYTF,TGCGCCAGCAGCCAAGATCCCTCGTCGGAGAACTATGGCTACACCTTC
few,TRBD2,TRBV3-1,TRBJ2-1,CASSQTSGKGNEQFF,TGTGCCAGCAGCCAGACTAGCGGGAAGGGCAATGAGCAGTTCTTC
-,-,TRBV20-1,TRBJ1-5,CSAPRGGSNQPQHF,TGCAGTGCTCCAAGGGGCGGGAGCAATCAGCCCCAGCATTTT
-,TRBD1,TRBV20-1,TRBJ1-2,CSAREVGQDYGYTF,TGCAGTGCTAGAGAGGTTGGACAGGATTATGGCTACACCTTC
-,TRBD1,TRBV7-9,TRBJ2-1,CASSPGQGDLSGQFF,TGTGCCAGCAGCCCGGGACAGGGGGACCTCAGCGGGCAGTTCTTC
-,-,TRBV7-8,TRBJ1-2,CASSSRGTLEGLLYGYTF,TGTGCCAGCAGCTCCAGAGGTACCTTAGAGGGGCTCCTATATGGCTACACCTTC
-,-,TRBV21-1,TRBJ1-3,CASSKGTVDRLSGNTIYF,TGTGCCAGCAGCAAAGGGACCGTCGACAGGCTCTCTGGAAACACCATATATTTT
-,TRBD2,TRBV6-2/TRBV6-3,TRBJ2-5,CASSYSAGLAEETQYF,TGTGCCAGCAGTTACTCCGCGGGACTAGCGGAAGAGACCCAGTACTTC
few,-,TRBV20-1,TRBJ2-5,CSTTSRLLERLSRGGLETQYF,TGCAGTACTACTTCCCGCCTTTTGGAAAGACTGAGTAGGGGGGGCCTTGAGACCCAGTACTTC
few,-,TRBV20-1,TRBJ1-2,CSAPLGQYYGYTF,TGCAGTGCACCCCTTGGACAGTATTATGGCTACACCTTC
-,-,TRBV6-5,TRBJ2-7,CAGSYSPAGTYEQYF,TGTGCCGGCAGTTACTCCCCGGCCGGGACCTACGAGCAGTACTTC
few,-,TRBV7-3,TRBJ2-1,CASSPDYPNEQFF,TGTGCCAGCAGCCCGGACTATCCAAATGAGCAGTTCTTC
-,-,TRBV12-3/TRBV12-4,TRBJ1-6,CASSSYEDGYNSPLHF,TGTGCCAGCAGTTCATATGAGGACGGATATAATTCACCCCTCCACTTT
few,TRBD2,TRBV11-2,TRBJ2-3,CASSLLGLAGRFTDTQYF,TGTGCCAGCAGCTTATTGGGTCTAGCGGGGAGGTTCACAGATACGCAGTATTTT
-,-,TRBV13,TRBJ2-1,CASSFARTGYNEQFF,TGTGCCAGCAGCTTCGCACGAACAGGGTACAATGAGCAGTTCTTC
few,-,TRBV18,TRBJ2-3,CASSPPDNTDTQYF,TGTGCCAGCTCACCACCGGACAACACAGATACGCAGTATTTT
few,-,TRBV7-2,TRBJ2-3,CASSLAGRSYSTDTQYF,TGTGCCAGCAGCTTAGCTGGCCGGTCCTATAGCACAGATACGCAGTATTTT
few,-,TRBV29-1,TRBJ2-1,CSVEGGVLGEQFF,TGCAGCGTTGAAGGTGGGGTTCTGGGGGAGCAGTTCTTC
many,-,TRBV6-2/TRBV6-3,TRBJ1-1,CASTRPRNTEAFF,TGTGCCAGCACCCGGCCCAGGAACACTGAAGCTTTCTTT
-,TRBD2,TRBV3-1,TRBJ2-3,CASSHLGSRAGFGDTQYF,TGTGCCAGCAGCCACCTAGGGAGTCGAGCGGGGTTTGGAGATACGCAGTATTTT
-,TRBD1,TRBV7-6,TRBJ1-1,CASTAGSRGPEAFF,TGTGCCAGCACCGCAGGGAGTAGGGGGCCTGAAGCTTTCTTT
-,-,TRBV12-3/TRBV12-4,TRBJ2-7,CASSRDGTLEEQYF,TGTGCCAGCTCCAGGGATGGGACACTTGAGGAGCAGTACTTC
few,-,TRBV2,TRBJ2-1,CASSEYGKGNEQFF,TGTGCCAGCAGTGAGTATGGGAAAGGCAATGAGCAGTTCTTC
many,-,TRBV27,TRBJ2-1,CASQGGQTYNEQFF,TGTGCCAGCCAGGGGGGACAGACCTACAATGAGCAGTTCTTC
few,-,TRBV21-1,TRBJ2-3,CASRGLKGVTDTQYF,TGTGCCAGCAGGGGGCTGAAGGGCGTCACAGATACGCAGTATTTT
few,TRBD2,TRBV12-3/TRBV12-4,TRBJ2-5,CASSPSAGGRETQYF,TGTGCCAGCAGTCCGTCGGCGGGAGGGAGGGAGACCCAGTACTTC
-,-,TRBV6-6,TRBJ2-1,CASSYSLVNEQFF,TGTGCCAGCAGTTACTCGCTCGTCAATGAGCAGTTCTTC
-,TRBD2,TRBV6-1,TRBJ2-3,CASIVLAGGPDTQYF,TGTGCCAGCATCGTACTAGCGGGAGGACCAGATACGCAGTATTTT
few,TRBD1,TRBV3-1,TRBJ2-3,CASSQDKGTGRLLDTQYF,TGTGCCAGCAGCCAAGATAAGGGGACAGGGAGGCTTCTTGATACGCAGTATTTT